The 29 T cell receptor beta chains in this list originate from one sample, sequenced in a study of neoadjuvant nivolumab and ipilimumab in lung cancer. Profiled with immunoSEQ multiplex PCR; TCRdb holds only in-frame clones, not every one. Counted here are about 38,000 clones, 75% to 90% occurring once; the ten biggest clones make up 3.3%. The sequences come from peripheral blood, collected before neoadjuvant nivolumab, alone or with ipilimumab. The receptor set was obtained from an adult with non-small cell lung cancer.

The table lists this clone with a count of one. In DNA form, the CDR3 reads TGTGCCAGCTCACCATTGACTAGCGGGAGTGATGAGCAGTTCTTC. Residues: CASSPLTSGSDEQFF. The chain employs TRBV18 and TRBJ2-1; TRBD2 matches 12 bases. This CDR3 contains 15 residues. The germline V gene has CDR1 KGHSH and CDR2 LQKENI. The trim removed 2 bases at V and 8 bases at J, leaving 4 bases unmatched.

This chain joins TRBV7-3 and TRBJ1-1; D may be TRBD1 (5 bases). From germline, CDR1 is SGHTA and CDR2 FQGTGA. V was pared by 9 bases and J by 9 bases, with 20 bases between. This CDR3 contains 13 residues. The CDR3 region has the DNA TGTGCCAGGGGGGGATGGGGGAGCGGTCAAGCTTTCTTT. Its translation: CARGGWGSGQAFF. Combining the CDR3 with reference TRBV7-3 and TRBJ1-1 gives the whole variable domain GAGVSQTPSNKVTEKGKYVELRCDPISGHTALYWYRQSLGQGPEFLIYFQGTGAADDSGLPNDRFFAVRPEGSVSTLKIQRTERGDSAVYLCARGGWGSGQAFFGQGTRLTVV.

The genes are TRBV19 and TRBJ2-1; D is undetermined. V shed 5 bases and J shed 4 bases, with 12 bases lying between them. CDR1 is LNHDA, CDR2 SQIVND, per germline (reference sequence). This CDR3 is 14 amino acids long. CDR3 sequence reads: CASSPQREYNEQFF. The CDR3 DNA follows: TGTGCCAGTAGTCCCCAGCGAGAGTACAATGAGCAGTTCTTC.

V and J are TRBV5-1 and TRBJ2-5; 8 nucleotides line up with TRBD1. Germline lookup yields CDR1 SGHRS and CDR2 YFSETQ. The J segment lost 4 bases and the V segment lost 1 base, leaving 9 bases of the junction unmatched. This CDR3 is built from 16 residues. CDR3 in amino acids: CASSLPSGGVLETQYF. CDR3 nucleotides: TGCGCCAGCAGCTTGCCCTCAGGGGGCGTGTTAGAGACCCAGTACTTC.

This rearrangement joins TRBV9 to TRBJ2-5, with a tentative D call TRBD2 (5 bases). CDR1 and CDR2 (germline): SGDLS, YYNGEE. Deletions cut 2 bases from V and 2 bases from J, with 7 bases between. CDR3 length: 13 residues. The CDR3: CASSVGLQETQYF. The CDR3 DNA follows: TGTGCCAGCAGCGTCGGACTTCAAGAGACCCAGTACTTC.

The chain is built from TRBV6-5 and TRBJ1-2, with D perhaps TRBD1 (6 bases). V shed 5 bases and J shed 8 bases, with 18 bases lying between them. Germline CDR1 is MNHEY and CDR2 is SVGAGI. The CDR3 extends over 14 amino acids. CDR3 in amino acids: CASSRYTGDKGYTF. CDR3 DNA sequence: TGTGCCAGCAGTCGGTACACGGGGGACAAAGGCTACACCTTC.

The V gene is TRBV5-4, the J gene TRBJ1-4; D ambiguous. V lost 1 base and J 8 bases, leaving 9 bases between the germline ends. Germline-derived CDR1 and CDR2 are SGHNT and YYREEE (reference sequence). This CDR3 comprises 13 residues. CDR3 residues: CASSLISEEKLFF. The DNA of the CDR3 is TGTGCCAGCAGCTTGATTTCAGAAGAAAAACTGTTTTTT.

The chain employs TRBV6-1 and TRBJ1-2, with no clear D. The V end was cut by 1 base, the J end by 8 bases, with 14 bases between. CDR3 length: 14 amino acids. Germline CDR1 and CDR2: MNHNS and SASEGT. CDR3 sequence reads: CASSEGGSLWGYTF. Here the CDR3 DNA reads TGTGCCAGCAGTGAAGGCGGGAGTCTATGGGGCTACACCTTC.

The J gene is TRBJ2-7, the V gene TRBV6-5, with 11 positions matching TRBD2. V lost 5 bases and J lost 3; bases outside the gene matches: 6. The CDR3 totals 15 residues. Germline V gives CDR1 MNHEY, CDR2 SVGAGI. CDR3 coding DNA: TGTGCCAGCAGTACGTCCGGGACTAGCGGCTACGAGCAGTACTTC. Its translation is CASSTSGTSGYEQYF.

The genes are TRBV7-9 and TRBJ2-5; 13 nucleotides agree with TRBD2. Germline V gene lookup returns CDR1 SEHNR and CDR2 FQNEAQ (reference sequence). The trim removed 1 base at V and 6 bases at J, leaving 14 bases unmatched. The CDR3 length is 19 residues. The CDR3 sequence is CASSLGGFTGTSGTKTQYF. The CDR3 DNA sequence: TGTGCCAGCAGCTTAGGGGGGTTTACCGGGACTAGCGGGACAAAGACCCAGTACTTC.

This chain uses TRBV5-4 with TRBJ1-5, with D maybe TRBD1 (6 bases). CDR3 length equals 15 residues. Germline CDR1 reads SGHNT; CDR2 reads YYREEE (reference sequence). V gave up 4 bases and J gave up 0 bases, with 11 bases separating them. DNA for the CDR3: TGTGCCAGCAGCCGCCAGGGGTATAGCAATCAGCCCCAGCATTTT. This sequence encodes CASSRQGYSNQPQHF.

The rearrangement uses TRBV29-1 and TRBJ1-1; the D gene is possibly TRBD1 (6 bases). CDR3 length: 13 residues. Germline V gene data show CDR1 as SQVTM and CDR2 as ANQGSEA. V gave up 5 bases and J gave up 5 bases, with 15 bases separating them. The chain's CDR3 is CSVRDNKGTEAFF. CDR3 bases: TGCAGCGTTAGGGACAACAAGGGGACTGAAGCTTTCTTT. The variable domain in full, with the rest retrieved from reference TRBV29-1 and TRBJ1-1, is SAVISQKPSRDICQRGTSLTIQCQVDSQVTMMFWYRQQPGQSLTLIATANQGSEATYESGFVIDKFPISRPNLTFSTLTVSNMSPEDSSIYLCSVRDNKGTEAFFGQGTRLTVV.

The chain's CDR3 is CASSYSQGLNEKLFF. The CDR3, as DNA: TGTGCCAGCAGTTACTCACAGGGCCTTAATGAAAAACTGTTTTTT. The rearrangement links TRBV6-5 to TRBJ1-4, with D possibly matching TRBD1 (6 bases). V gave up 0 bases and J gave up 4 bases, with 9 bases separating them. The germline CDR1 and CDR2 sequences are MNHEY and SVGAGI. CDR3 length equals 15 residues.

The chain is built from TRBV27 and TRBJ2-7; 13 bases map to TRBD2. V dropped 2 bases and J dropped 2; count of bases not matched to a gene: 0. Germline CDR1 and CDR2: MNHEY and SMNVEV (reference sequence). This CDR3 comprises 15 residues. The CDR3: CASSLGTSGAYEQYF. In DNA form, the CDR3 reads TGTGCCAGCAGTTTAGGGACTAGCGGGGCCTACGAGCAGTACTTC.

The gene calls are TRBV7-9 and TRBJ2-3; a weak D match, TRBD2 (5 bases). Trimming cost V 11 bases and J 4 bases, with 19 bases left between them. The CDR3 consists of 14 residues. CDR1 SEHNR and CDR2 FQNEAQ come from the germline V gene (reference sequence). The CDR3 DNA reads as TGTGCCTCAACCGGTGGGCCGCGGGCAGATACGCAGTATTTT. Protein sequence: CASTGGPRADTQYF. Together with reference TRBV7-9 and TRBJ2-3, the CDR3 gives the full variable domain: DTGVSQNPRHKITKRGQNVTFRCDPISEHNRLYWYRQTLGQGPEFLTYFQNEAQLEKSRLLSDRFSAERPKGSFSTLEIQRTEQGDSAMYLCASTGGPRADTQYFGPGTRLTVL.

The J gene is TRBJ2-3, the V gene TRBV18, with D possibly TRBD1 on 5 matching bases. CDR1 and CDR2 from the germline V gene are KGHSH and LQKENI. This CDR3 is built from 13 residues. The V and J ends lost 5 bases and 2 bases respectively, with 8 bases between them. CDR3 amino acids: CASSSGYTDTQYF. In DNA form, the CDR3 reads TGTGCCAGCTCATCAGGGTACACAGATACGCAGTATTTT.

In its sample, this clone was seen a few times. The chain combines TRBV18 with TRBJ2-7; D call uncertain. The V end lost 6 bases, the J end lost 2 bases, and 5 bases lay between the germline ends. Germline assignment: CDR1 KGHSH and CDR2 LQKENI. This CDR3 contains 11 residues. The CDR3 loop is CASSATYEQYF. The CDR3 DNA is TGTGCCAGCTCGGCCACCTACGAGCAGTACTTC.

The rearrangement joins TRBV5-6 to TRBJ1-3; D remains ambiguous. Germline V gene data show CDR1 as SGHDT and CDR2 as YYEEEE. Trimming took off 2 bases at V and 4 bases at J, with 19 bases between the two ends. There are 17 residues in the CDR3. The CDR3 reads CASSFLGAAGVGNTIYF. The CDR3, as DNA: TGTGCCAGCAGCTTCCTAGGCGCGGCCGGCGTCGGAAACACCATATATTTT.

The chain joins TRBV28 to TRBJ2-7; a possible D gene is TRBD1 (7 bases). The CDR3 is 15 residues long. Germline V gene sequence: CDR1 MDHEN, CDR2 SYDVKM. The germline V and J ends were trimmed by 5 bases and 2 bases, with 16 bases remaining between them. CDR3 nucleotide sequence: TGTGCCAGCAGTGGGGGGTGGGACAGAGCCTACGAGCAGTACTTC. Its protein is CASSGGWDRAYEQYF.

The sample holds one count of this clone. V usage is TRBV5-6 and J usage is TRBJ2-2, with 7 bases aligning to TRBD2. Germline trimming cut 1 base from V and 4 bases from J; bases unmatched to any gene: 1. This CDR3 is 14 amino acids long. Germline assignment: CDR1 SGHDT and CDR2 YYEEEE. The CDR3 DNA is TGTGCCAGCAGCTTGACGGGGGGCACCGGGGAGCTGTTTTTT. It is translated as CASSLTGGTGELFF.

This clone was seen only a few times. The V gene is TRBV27, the J gene TRBJ2-7; D gene uncertain. The V gene's germline CDR1 is MNHEY and CDR2 SMNVEV (reference sequence). The CDR3 has 15 residues. Trimming pared 7 bases from V and 1 base from J, leaving 17 bases between. CDR3 nucleotides: TGTGCCAGCACCCAACTTGGTGCAGGATCCTACGAGCAGTACTTC. It specifies CASTQLGAGSYEQYF.

This chain connects TRBV7-9 to TRBJ2-5; either TRBD1 or TRBD2 may supply D (5 bases each). V gave up 1 base and J gave up 4 bases, with 16 bases separating them. The length of the CDR3 is 16 residues. CDR1 and CDR2 from the germline V gene are SEHNR and FQNEAQ (reference sequence). CDR3 DNA sequence: TGTGCCAGCAGCTTAGTTCCGGGGTTGGGGGTAGAGACCCAGTACTTC. As protein: CASSLVPGLGVETQYF. Filled out from reference TRBV7-9 and TRBJ2-5, the complete variable domain reads DTGVSQNPRHKITKRGQNVTFRCDPISEHNRLYWYRQTLGQGPEFLTYFQNEAQLEKSRLLSDRFSAERPKGSFSTLEIQRTEQGDSAMYLCASSLVPGLGVETQYFGPGTRLLVL.

This clone has only a few counts. The rearrangement uses TRBV11-2 and TRBJ2-1; D gene unclear. Germline assignment: CDR1 SGHAT and CDR2 FQNNGV. V was pared by 5 bases and J by 9 bases, with 17 bases between. This CDR3 comprises 14 residues. The CDR3 spells CASSPTPPSPEQFF. The CDR3 region has the DNA TGTGCCAGCAGCCCCACCCCGCCAAGCCCTGAGCAGTTCTTC.

This sequence joins TRBV5-1 and TRBJ2-1, with 10 bases matching TRBD2. Germline CDR1 is SGHRS and CDR2 is YFSETQ. After removal of 7 bases from V and 4 bases from J, the junction contained 8 bases not matched to a gene. This CDR3 spans 15 amino acids. The CDR3 is CASYTGTSEYNEQFF. CDR3 bases: TGCGCCAGCTATACCGGGACTAGCGAGTACAATGAGCAGTTCTTC.

In its sample, this clone is medium-sized. The chain employs TRBV28 and TRBJ2-2; 9 bases fit TRBD1. From germline, CDR1 is MDHEN and CDR2 SYDVKM. This CDR3 has 15 amino acids. The ends lost 5 bases at V and 3 bases at J; junction bases unmatched: 4. The CDR3 nucleotides are TGTGCCAGCAGTCCGGGACAGGGCCACACCGGGGAGCTGTTTTTT. It yields the protein CASSPGQGHTGELFF. Together with reference TRBV28 and TRBJ2-2, the CDR3 gives the full variable domain: DVKVTQSSRYLVKRTGEKVFLECVQDMDHENMFWYRQDPGLGLRLIYFSYDVKMKEKGDIPEGYSVSREKKERFSLILESASTNQTSMYLCASSPGQGHTGELFFGEGSRLTVL.

The chain links TRBV20-1 to TRBJ2-3; D call uncertain. The CDR3 totals 11 residues. In germline, CDR1 is DFQATT, CDR2 SNEGSKA (reference sequence). Between the trimmed V and J ends, which lost 3 bases and 6 bases, there was a span of 7 bases. CDR3: CSASAWDTQYF. The CDR3 bases are TGCAGTGCTAGCGCCTGGGATACGCAGTATTTT.

The chain joins TRBV7-2 to TRBJ2-7; 11 nucleotides match TRBD2. J was trimmed by 3 bases and V by 4 bases; bases with no gene match: 2. Germline assignment: CDR1 SGHTA and CDR2 FQGNSA. The CDR3 is 14 amino acids. CDR3: CASSSTSGGYEQYF. The CDR3 coding sequence is TGTGCCAGCAGCTCCACTAGCGGGGGCTACGAGCAGTACTTC.

This clone was picked up one time. V is TRBV7-9 and J is TRBJ2-3, with a weak D call TRBD2 (5 bases). Trimming removed 5 bases at V and 3 bases at J, with 9 bases between. CDR1 and CDR2 (germline): SEHNR, FQNEAQ (reference sequence). The CDR3 totals 13 residues. CDR3 nucleotides: TGTGCCAGCAGCACTCCGGGGACAGATACGCAGTATTTT. It specifies CASSTPGTDTQYF.

This clone was detected only once. The chain links TRBV5-1 to TRBJ2-2; D is possibly TRBD1 or TRBD2 (6 bases each). The CDR3 extends over 15 amino acids. V was shortened by 5 bases and J by 0 bases, with 11 bases between the two germline ends. Germline V CDR1 and CDR2: SGHRS, YFSETQ. DNA of the CDR3: TGCGCCAGCAGTGGGGGGACAACGAACACCGGGGAGCTGTTTTTT. It codes for CASSGGTTNTGELFF.